The following is a T cell receptor (beta chain) sequence with its context. Its target is not known. Additional DNA sequences in this sample encode the identical CDR3. Losses at the gene ends were 3 bases for V and 4 bases for J; bases not matched to a gene: 3. Germline V gene data show CDR1 as SEHNR and CDR2 as FQNEAQ (reference sequence). The CDR3 consists of 15 residues. The data belong to a study of shared clonotypes between healthy human individuals. Findings and caveats of the study: Naive subsets generally had larger estimated richness than memory subsets. Sequencing depth was a factor that was expected to affect clonotype sharing among donors.

Some clones are missing from TCRdb's copy, which holds only in-frame ones; the method was immunoSEQ multiplex PCR. The sample carries fewer than 1.6 million clones, approximately 98.5% recorded once. The TCR was taken from a man younger than 40 in good health. Sequenced input: naive CD4+ T cells sorted from blood. This sample's subset: CD45RA+ positively selected. The chain carries TRBV7-9 and TRBJ2-1, with TRBD1 matching over 10 bases. For the CDR3, the DNA is TGTGCCAGCAGCTTCCGGGACAGGGGATACAATGAGCAGTTCTTC. Translated: CASSFRDRGYNEQFF.